This note documents a single T cell receptor (beta chain) sequence. This entry comes from a study of patients and donors after allogeneic stem cell transplantation. TCRdb ran MiXCR on the RT-PCR reads and lists one entry per CDR3 protein. The sample holds roughly 190,000 distinct CDR3 sequences, 41% seen once. Germline V CDR1 and CDR2: MNHNS, SASEGT. The CDR3 consists of 15 residues. V was trimmed by 4 bases and J by 3 bases, leaving 13 bases between them. This sequence was found in a human donor who was either an allogeneic HSCT recipient or a stem cell or donor lymphocyte infusion donor (not recorded which). It is not recorded whose cells these are; they may come from a transplant donor. The sample taken for sequencing was blood, either unsorted or a sorted T cell fraction (not recorded which). The gene calls are TRBV6-1 and TRBJ1-3; no reliable D call. The CDR3 nucleotides read TGTGCCAGCAGTGGGGCAGGCGCTTTTGGAAACACCATATATTTT. Protein product: CASSGAGAFGNTIYF.